The source of this T cell receptor beta chain is a study of blood T cells in healthy people across ages. Study details: About one barcoded beta molecule per two T cells came from capture by template switching.

The study, taken as a whole, reports: Naive T cell percentage and TCR beta diversity correlated strongly.

The sample holds a few counts of this clonotype. Its antigen is not known. For the second PCR, which ran for roughly 6 to 11 cycles, a sample-barcoded 5' primer and a J-beta primer mix were used. One entry per CDR3 protein, called by TCRdb with MiXCR from the 5' RACE reads. The sample has some 1,000,000 distinct CDR3 sequences, approximately 25% seen once; the top ten hold around 0.75%. V was trimmed by 3 bases and J by 6 bases, leaving 11 bases between them. Germline lookup yields CDR1 SQVTM and CDR2 ANQGSEA. The CDR3 runs to 12 residues. The same data also went into a second study, on T cells of mothers and their children. In that study: Samples were obtained from a few healthy Caucasian mothers and their six children. The TCR beta CDR3 read count exceeded 9.5 million for each mother and was about 3 million for each child.

This sequence originates from a girl aged 2 to 10 in good health. Sequenced: blood. The chain is built from TRBV29-1 and TRBJ1-2; D gene ambiguous. The CDR3 reads CSVDIWGDGYTF. The CDR3 coding sequence is TGCAGCGTTGACATTTGGGGTGATGGCTACACCTTC.